This TCR beta chain was captured by sequencing in a study of regulatory T cells in long-lasting Graves disease. Findings of the study overall: Persistent patients shared more public clonotypes (about 2,700) than newly diagnosed patients (about 1,000).

Trimming took off 2 bases at V and 0 bases at J, with 11 bases between the two ends. Germline V CDR1 and CDR2: LNHNV, YYDKDF (reference sequence). This CDR3 comprises 17 residues. The authors built TCR beta libraries using iRepertoire HTBI primers and Arm-PCR of CDR3 regions. Via MiXCR, TCRdb re-called the multiplex PCR reads, giving one row per CDR3 protein. The sample has 350,000 to 450,000 distinct CDR3 sequences; approximately 16% are singletons. Time point in this sample: newly diagnosed GD, antithyroid drugs for less than 3 months. From RNA extracted from PBMCs, the TCR library was made. It was an endocrinology department in Xi'an, China, that provided the patients. This clonotype was seen more than once but under ten times. Its antigen remains unknown. The sample also formed part of further work on T cells in Graves' hyperthyroidism and ophthalmopathy. As that report states: In the first-round RT-PCR of the TCR CDR3, the HTBI primer set was used.

The receptor was isolated from a woman aged 40 to 55 with Graves disease. V is TRBV15 and J is TRBJ2-6; TRBD2 might be the D (6 bases). Source: peripheral blood mononuclear cells (PBMCs), taken at new diagnosis, from a patient treated with antithyroid drugs. The CDR3 loop reads CATSRPGLLSGANVLTF. The CDR3 DNA sequence: TGTGCCACCAGCAGACCGGGACTCCTCTCTGGGGCCAACGTCCTGACTTTC.